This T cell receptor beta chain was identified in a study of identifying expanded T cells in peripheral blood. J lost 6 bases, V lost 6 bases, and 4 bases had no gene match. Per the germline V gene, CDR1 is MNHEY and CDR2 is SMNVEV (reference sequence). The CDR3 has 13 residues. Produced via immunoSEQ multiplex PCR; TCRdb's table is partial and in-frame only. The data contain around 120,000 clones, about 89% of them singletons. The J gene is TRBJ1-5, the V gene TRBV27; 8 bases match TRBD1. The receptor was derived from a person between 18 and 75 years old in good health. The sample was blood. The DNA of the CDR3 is TGTGCCAGCAGCGGACAGGGATTTCAGCCCCAGCATTTT. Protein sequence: CASSGQGFQPQHF.